The 21 T cell receptor beta chains below come from one sample, sequenced in a study of cytomegalovirus exposure and HLA in healthy donors. It was with 60 Vbeta and 13 Jbeta primers that the PCR ran. TCRdb keeps only in-frame clones here, not all; method: immunoSEQ multiplex PCR. The sample records around 86,000 clones, 75% to 85% being singletons. Sequencing was done on a sample of PBMCs. These receptors were taken from a man aged 50 to 60 in good health and CMV-seropositive.

J is TRBJ1-1 and V is TRBV7-2, with TRBD1 identical over 7 bases. The CDR3 length is 15 residues. From germline, CDR1 is SGHTA and CDR2 FQGNSA. Trimming removed 1 base from V and 4 bases from J; junction bases left unmatched: 6. CDR3 DNA: TGTGCCAGCAGCTTAGGAGGGGCAGGGGGCACTGAAGCTTTCTTT. It is translated as CASSLGGAGGTEAFF.

The chain employs TRBV30 and TRBJ2-3; weak D call: TRBD2 (5 bases). Per the germline V gene, CDR1 is GTSNPN and CDR2 is SVGIG (reference sequence). Deletions cut 2 bases from V and 4 bases from J, with 10 bases between. The CDR3 length is 13 residues. CDR3 DNA: TGTGCCTGGAGTAAGGCGGAGGCAGATACGCAGTATTTT. Protein sequence: CAWSKAEADTQYF.

Only one count was recorded for this clone. The chain joins TRBV27 to TRBJ1-5; TRBD1 agrees at 8 bases. The CDR3 sequence is 17 residues long. Germline loops: CDR1 MNHEY, CDR2 SMNVEV (reference sequence). V was pared by 2 bases and J by 6 bases, with 12 bases of the junction left unmatched. The CDR3 nucleotides read TGTGCCAGCAGTTTAAGGGGTAACAGGGGGAACATTCAGCCCCAGCATTTT. Its translation: CASSLRGNRGNIQPQHF.

The V gene is TRBV15, the J gene TRBJ2-2; possible D gene TRBD2, 6 bases. The germline V and J ends were trimmed by 1 base and 5 bases, with 17 bases remaining between them. Germline lookup yields CDR1 LNHNV and CDR2 YYDKDF (reference sequence). The CDR3 contains 17 residues. Written as DNA, the CDR3 is TGTGCCACCAGCAGAGTGGCGGGATTCGCCCTAACCGGGGAGCTGTTTTTT. This encodes CATSRVAGFALTGELFF.

The chain carries TRBV5-4 and TRBJ1-5; tentatively, D is TRBD1 (5 bases). Trimming cost V 0 bases and J 7 bases, with 11 bases left between them. Germline CDR1 SGHNT, CDR2 YYREEE (reference sequence). This CDR3 contains 14 residues. CDR3: CASSLGGGKQPQHF. DNA for the CDR3: TGTGCCAGCAGCTTGGGGGGCGGAAAGCAGCCCCAGCATTTT.

This clone was observed a few times. This chain connects TRBV21-1 to TRBJ2-5; TRBD1, as called in the table, went unchecked against the DNA. TRBV21-1 is listed as a pseudogene. CDR3 length equals 15 residues. CDR3 in DNA: TGTGCCAGCAGCTTCCGGGACAGGGGTCGAGCGACCCAGTACTTC. This translates into CASSFRDRGRATQYF.

Here the CDR3 DNA reads TGTGCCTGGAGTGTAAATAGCCGGAATGAGCAGTTCTTC. Translating gives CAWSVNSRNEQFF. The chain uses TRBV30 and TRBJ2-1; D uncertain. Looked up from germline, CDR1 is GTSNPN and CDR2 is SVGIG (reference sequence). V dropped 0 bases and J dropped 7 bases, with 10 bases sitting between them. The length of the CDR3 is 13 residues.

V gene TRBV18 combines with J gene TRBJ1-5, with D possibly being TRBD1 (6 bases). This CDR3 is 15 amino acids long. Germline assignment: CDR1 KGHSH and CDR2 LQKENI. V was clipped by 2 bases and J by 2 bases, with 10 bases between them. CDR3 DNA sequence: TGTGCCAGCTCACCAATAGGACAGCGCAATCAGCCCCAGCATTTT. It specifies CASSPIGQRNQPQHF.

Details on this clone: Germline is not matched at one junction end, which may reflect a read error. The chain is built from TRBV7-7 and TRBJ2-5; tentative D call: TRBD1 (5 bases). The CDR3 length is 15 residues. In germline, CDR1 is SSHAT, CDR2 FNYEAQ (reference sequence). This CDR3 reads CASSLGSQVAETQYF. The CDR3 DNA reads as TGTGCTAGCAGCTTAGGTTCACAGGTGGCAGAGACCCAGTACTTC.

This chain joins TRBV5-6 and TRBJ2-3, with a possible D match to TRBD1 (5 bases). This CDR3 has 17 residues. Trimming took 2 bases from V and 0 from J, leaving 16 bases between them. CDR1 and CDR2 from the germline V gene are SGHDT and YYEEEE. The CDR3 nucleotides read TGTGCCAGCAGCTTCTATCTACAGGAGACTAGCACAGATACGCAGTATTTT. Translating it yields CASSFYLQETSTDTQYF.

This chain joins TRBV4-1 and TRBJ1-1, with a possible D match to TRBD1 (5 bases). The CDR3 is 12 amino acids. Germline V gene data show CDR1 as MGHRA and CDR2 as YSYEKL. V was shortened by 4 bases and J by 10 bases, with 13 bases between the two germline ends. The CDR3 sequence: CASSRDSSGAFF. The CDR3 DNA sequence: TGCGCCAGCAGCCGCGACAGTTCCGGAGCTTTCTTT.

Notes on this clone: The junction differs from germline at one of its ends, possibly a read error. The V gene is TRBV5-6, the J gene TRBJ2-4, with a tentative D call TRBD2 (6 bases). The CDR3 spans 15 residues. CDR1 SGHDT and CDR2 YYEEEE come from the germline V gene. The DNA for the CDR3 is TGTGCCAGCAGCTTAGGAGGGATAGCCAAAAACAGTCAGTACTTC. Translation: CASSLGGIAKNSQYF.

This chain connects TRBV11-2 to TRBJ2-7; the match to TRBD1 covers 8 bases. The CDR3 loop spans 14 amino acids. Trimming took 5 bases from V and 2 from J; bases not matched to a gene: 5. Germline V gene lookup returns CDR1 SGHAT and CDR2 FQNNGV. The CDR3 sequence is CASSPRQGPYEQYF. In DNA, the CDR3 is TGTGCCAGCAGCCCGAGACAGGGGCCCTACGAGCAGTACTTC.

J is TRBJ1-1 and V is TRBV19, with a possible D match to TRBD1 (6 bases). Germline V gives CDR1 LNHDA, CDR2 SQIVND (reference sequence). The CDR3 loop spans 11 amino acids. Trimming removed 7 bases at V and 6 bases at J, with 9 bases between. CDR3 nucleotides: TGTGCCAGTAACCGACAGGCTGAAGCTTTCTTT. It yields the protein CASNRQAEAFF. Full variable domain (missing parts from reference TRBV19 and TRBJ1-1): DGGITQSPKYLFRKEGQNVTLSCEQNLNHDAMYWYRQDPGQGLRLIYYSQIVNDFQKGDIAEGYSVSREKKESFPLTVTSAQKNPTAFYLCASNRQAEAFFGQGTRLTVV.

A single count supports this clone. The rearrangement uses TRBV10-1 and TRBJ2-5, with unresolved D. V lost 5 bases to trimming and J lost 3 bases, with 10 bases between them. CDR1 is WNHNN and CDR2 is SYGVQD in the germline V gene (reference sequence). The CDR3 is 13 residues long. The CDR3 here is CASSKAVKETQYF. The CDR3 DNA is TGCGCCAGCAGTAAGGCGGTAAAAGAGACCCAGTACTTC.

This clone was observed once. The chain joins TRBV7-9 to TRBJ2-7, with D perhaps TRBD1 (6 bases). Germline lookup yields CDR1 SEHNR and CDR2 FQNEAQ (reference sequence). Trimming stripped 9 bases from V and 0 bases from J, with 18 bases between. The CDR3 runs 15 residues. The CDR3 loop reads CASSTDRKISYEQYF. The DNA of the CDR3 is TGTGCCAGTAGTACAGACAGGAAAATCTCCTACGAGCAGTACTTC.

This clone was seen only once. The gene calls are TRBV5-1 and TRBJ2-4; 12 nucleotides line up with TRBD2. The germline V gene has CDR1 SGHRS and CDR2 YFSETQ. V lost 5 bases and J lost 8; bases outside the gene matches: 11. The CDR3 is made up of 16 amino acids. The CDR3 DNA reads as TGCGCCAGCAGTCTTCCTAGCGGGAGGGGGTCGGACATTCAGTACTTC. Residues: CASSLPSGRGSDIQYF. Complete variable domain (other parts from reference TRBV5-1 and TRBJ2-4): KAGVTQTPRYLIKTRGQQVTLSCSPISGHRSVSWYQQTPGQGLQFLFEYFSETQRNKGNFPGRFSGRQFSNSRSEMNVSTLELGDSALYLCASSLPSGRGSDIQYFGAGTRLSVL.

The chain joins TRBV7-5 to TRBJ2-7; the table's D call TRBD1 went unverified against the DNA. TRBV7-5 counts as a pseudogene. The CDR3 has 14 residues. In nucleotides, the CDR3 is TGTGTCAGAAGCCAAGGACAGTTCTCCTACGAGCAGTACTTC. As protein: CVRSQGQFSYEQYF.

The chain recombines TRBV6-5 with TRBJ2-5, with D perhaps matching TRBD1 (5 bases). V lost 4 bases, J lost 10 bases, and 13 bases lay in between. Germline V lookup: CDR1 MNHEY, CDR2 SVGAGI. The CDR3 is 12 amino acids. The CDR3 is CASSSPSRGQYF. DNA of the CDR3: TGTGCCAGCAGTTCCCCCTCAAGGGGCCAGTACTTC.

J is TRBJ1-1 and V is TRBV19, with D hard to call. CDR3 length: 15 amino acids. V dropped 7 bases and J dropped 2 bases, with 17 bases sitting between them. The germline CDR1 and CDR2 sequences are LNHDA and SQIVND (reference sequence). For the CDR3, the DNA is TGTGCCAGTATTAACTACCGCAGTTCTAACACTGAAGCTTTCTTT. This sequence encodes CASINYRSSNTEAFF.

The rearrangement uses TRBV4-1 and TRBJ1-5; possible D gene TRBD1, 5 bases. The germline V and J ends were trimmed by 0 bases and 3 bases, with 9 bases remaining between them. The CDR3 is 15 amino acids. Germline assignment: CDR1 MGHRA and CDR2 YSYEKL. For the CDR3, the DNA is TGCGCCAGCAGCCAAGAGGGGGGAAACAATCAGCCCCAGCATTTT. This gives the protein CASSQEGGNNQPQHF.